This T cell receptor beta chain comes out of a study of tumor-infiltrating lymphocytes in primary liver carcinoma. In the study overall: All patients, whether men or women, fell within 30 to 69 years of age. Findings of the study overall: Whereas tumor region pairs overlapped more, tumor-adjacent and tumor-blood pairs overlapped less.

The sample holds a few counts of this clonotype. The antigen remains unidentified. A much bigger clone sits one base away, suggesting this may be a read error. The researchers produced TCR beta cDNA from roughly 500 ng total RNA with a constant-region primer. Slightly modified ARM-PCR with three nested multiplex PCR rounds yielded TCR beta libraries. The first two PCR rounds used TRBV1-TRBV30 primers with a Cbeta primer, roughly 10 cycles each. TCRdb reanalysed the multiplex PCR reads using MiXCR and keeps one entry per CDR3 protein. The sample holds about 350,000 distinct CDR3 sequences, around 60% seen once. Germline V gene sequence: CDR1 LGHNA, CDR2 YSLEER. The CDR3 is 13 residues long. Germline DNA was also extracted, with blood RNA taken from unsorted whole blood.

This receptor was obtained from a man aged 40-50 years with primary liver carcinoma and hepatitis B virus infection. The sequenced sample was peripheral blood. The chain recombines TRBV4-3 with TRBJ2-5; no reliable D call. The CDR3 sequence: CASSQTRQETPYF. CDR3 DNA: TGCGCCAGCAGCCAAACACGCCAAGAGACCCCGTACTTC.